What follows is one T cell receptor beta chain and its context. Its antigen is still unknown. Losses at the gene ends were 6 bases for V and 3 bases for J; bases not matched to a gene: 5. The CDR3 has 14 residues. The data are from a study of CD8 T cells in Susac syndrome. Regarding the study as a whole: It was acknowledged in the study that its TCR sequencing and HLA analysis involved a relatively small number of individuals.

Reverse transcription used roughly 0.45 to 1 ug RNA and random hexamers. Amplification of the TCR beta CDR3 was carried out by immunoSEQ multiplex PCR, which spanned a total of 54 Vbeta and 13 Jbeta segments. TCRdb recomputed calls from the immunoSEQ multiplex PCR reads with MiXCR, one row per CDR3 protein. The data show 140,000 to 150,000 distinct CDR3 sequences, around 94% seen once. V and J are TRBV12-3 or TRBV12-4 and TRBJ1-1; 9 positions match TRBD1. The sequence was obtained from a human donor in good health. Sequenced material: CD4+ T cells from PBMCs. CDR3 coding DNA: TGTGCCAGCAGCCCCGGGACAGGGCACACTGAAGCTTTCTTT. The encoded protein is CASSPGTGHTEAFF.